This T cell receptor beta chain is from a study of OX40 agonist ivuxolimab in advanced cancers. Study-level points and caveats: Antigen targets of the expanded peripheral T cells went undetermined. Relatively little clonal expansion, among the lowest observed, appeared in partial responders at 0.1-3.0 mg/kg.

V was clipped by 0 bases and J by 1 base, with 8 bases between them. CDR3 length: 15 amino acids. Germline V lookup: CDR1 LGHNA, CDR2 YSLEER. Details on this clone: Its antigen is undetermined.

TCRdb keeps only in-frame clones here, not all; method: immunoSEQ multiplex PCR. The sample gives approximately 69,000 clones, 84% of which show up once; about 1.1% is in the top ten. The starting material was CD4+ or CD8+ T cells sorted from blood, obtained in a trial of the OX40 agonist ivuxolimab. The chain uses TRBV4-3 and TRBJ2-3; D not resolved. This sequence was found in an adult with an advanced solid tumor such as melanoma, head and neck, liver or kidney cancer. The CDR3 nucleotides are TGCGCCAGCAGCCAAGATTATCAAGGCACAGATACGCAGTATTTT. As protein: CASSQDYQGTDTQYF.